The present T cell receptor (beta chain) was sequenced within a study of T-cell memory formation after mild COVID-19. At the level of the study: The two donors had largely donor-specific TCR clusters.

Study-level findings and limits: The authors did not confirm SARS-CoV-2 specificity of second-wave clones peaking day 37.

The CDR3 spans 16 residues. V was trimmed by 2 bases and J by 0 bases, leaving 14 bases between them. From germline, CDR1 is SGHDN and CDR2 FVKESK. This clonotype came up a few times. Antigen specificity is unknown. cDNA libraries for TCR alpha and TCR beta, carrying sample barcodes and UMIs, came from 5'RACE with constant-segment primers. TCRdb ran MiXCR on the 5' RACE reads and lists one entry per CDR3 protein. Of roughly 86,000 distinct CDR3 sequences in the sample, approximately 15% were seen once. This sequence originates from a young man who had mild COVID-19 (a few samples of this study predate the infection). Cell type and time point are not known. Sequencing was done on a sample of PBMCs or a T cell subset sorted from them (not recorded which). The chain combines TRBV14 with TRBJ2-7; either TRBD1 or TRBD2 may fit D (5 bases each). CDR3 sequence: CASSQRSGQSSYEQYF. CDR3 nucleotides: TGTGCCAGCAGCCAACGGTCGGGGCAAAGCTCCTACGAGCAGTACTTC.